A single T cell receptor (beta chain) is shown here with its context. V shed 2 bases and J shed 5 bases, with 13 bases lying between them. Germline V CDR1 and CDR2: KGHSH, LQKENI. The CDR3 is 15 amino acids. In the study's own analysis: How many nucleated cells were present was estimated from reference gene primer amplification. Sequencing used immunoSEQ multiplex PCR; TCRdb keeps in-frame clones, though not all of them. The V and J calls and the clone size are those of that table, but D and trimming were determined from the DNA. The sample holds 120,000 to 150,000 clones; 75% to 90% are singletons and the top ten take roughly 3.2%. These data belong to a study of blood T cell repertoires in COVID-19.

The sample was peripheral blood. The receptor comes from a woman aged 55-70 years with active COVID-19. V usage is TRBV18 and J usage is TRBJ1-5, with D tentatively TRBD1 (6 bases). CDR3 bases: TGTGCCAGCTCACCATTCCGGGACACCGATCAGCCCCAGCATTTT. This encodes CASSPFRDTDQPQHF.